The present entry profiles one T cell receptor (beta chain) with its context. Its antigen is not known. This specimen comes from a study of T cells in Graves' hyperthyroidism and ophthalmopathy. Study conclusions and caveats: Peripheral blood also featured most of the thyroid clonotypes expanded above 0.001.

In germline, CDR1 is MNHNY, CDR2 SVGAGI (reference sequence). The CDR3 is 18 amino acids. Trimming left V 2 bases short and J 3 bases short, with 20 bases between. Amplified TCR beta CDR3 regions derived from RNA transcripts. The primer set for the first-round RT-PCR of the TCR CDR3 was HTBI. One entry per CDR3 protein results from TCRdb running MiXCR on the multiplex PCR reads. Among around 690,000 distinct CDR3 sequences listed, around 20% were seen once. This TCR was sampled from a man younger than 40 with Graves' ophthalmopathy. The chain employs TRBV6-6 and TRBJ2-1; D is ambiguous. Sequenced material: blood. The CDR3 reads CASSYPQAKSTVYNEQFF. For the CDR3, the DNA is TGTGCCAGCAGTTACCCGCAGGCCAAATCTACTGTCTACAATGAGCAGTTCTTC.